Listed here is a single T cell receptor beta chain. Its antigen is as yet unknown. Germline CDR1 is LGHNT and CDR2 is FRNRAP. V lost 6 bases to trimming and J lost 2 bases, with 7 bases between them. This CDR3 is built from 13 residues. The sample is drawn from a study of cytomegalovirus exposure and HLA in healthy donors. Whole-study results and caveats: TCR beta V- and J-gene trimming, according to a later analysis, was linked to a missense DCLRE1C variant. Among TCR sequences, most were rare, though some public TCRs appeared in many donors.

PCR amplification relied on 60 Vbeta primers (plus 13 Jbeta primers). The data were produced by immunoSEQ multiplex PCR, yet TCRdb's version contains in-frame clones alone and is incomplete. The sample has 170,000 or so clones; around 80% are singletons. What was sequenced was PBMCs. The receptor's source is a woman in her 30s in good health and CMV-seropositive. The chain is built from TRBV12-5 and TRBJ2-2; D is undetermined. CDR3 nucleotide sequence: TGTGCTAGTGGCCGTGTCAACACCGGGGAGCTGTTTTTT. Its translation is CASGRVNTGELFF.